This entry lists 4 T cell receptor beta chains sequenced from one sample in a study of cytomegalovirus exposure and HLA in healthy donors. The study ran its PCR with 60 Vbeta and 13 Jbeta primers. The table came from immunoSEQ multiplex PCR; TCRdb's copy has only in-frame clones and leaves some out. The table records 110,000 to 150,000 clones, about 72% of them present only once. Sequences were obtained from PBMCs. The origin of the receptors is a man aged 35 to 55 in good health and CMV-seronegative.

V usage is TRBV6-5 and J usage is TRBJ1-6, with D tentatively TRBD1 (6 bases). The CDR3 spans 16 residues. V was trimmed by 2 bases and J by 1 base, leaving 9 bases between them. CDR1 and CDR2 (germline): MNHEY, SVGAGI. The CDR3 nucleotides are TGTGCCAGCAGTTACGGGACACCTTCCTATAATTCACCCCTCCACTTT. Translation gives CASSYGTPSYNSPLHF.

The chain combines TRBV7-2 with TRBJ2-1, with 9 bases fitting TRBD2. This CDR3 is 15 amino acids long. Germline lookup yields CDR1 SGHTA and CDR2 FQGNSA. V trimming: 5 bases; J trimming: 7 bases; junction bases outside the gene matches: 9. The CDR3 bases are TGTGCCAGCAGCCCCGGGACGGCGGGAGGGAATGAGCAGTTCTTC. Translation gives CASSPGTAGGNEQFF.

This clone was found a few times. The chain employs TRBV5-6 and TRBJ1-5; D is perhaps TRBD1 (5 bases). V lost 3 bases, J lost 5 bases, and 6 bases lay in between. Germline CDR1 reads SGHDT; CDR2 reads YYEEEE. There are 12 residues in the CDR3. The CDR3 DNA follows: TGTGCCAGCAGCTCGGGGGATCAGCCCCAGCATTTT. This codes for CASSSGDQPQHF.

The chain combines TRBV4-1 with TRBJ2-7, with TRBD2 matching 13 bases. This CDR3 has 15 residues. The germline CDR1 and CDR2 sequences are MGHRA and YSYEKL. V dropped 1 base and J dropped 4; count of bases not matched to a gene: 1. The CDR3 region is CASSQGTSGGYEQYF. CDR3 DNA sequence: TGCGCCAGCAGCCAAGGGACTAGCGGGGGATACGAGCAGTACTTC.